The 13 T cell receptor beta chains given below trace back to one sample, sequenced in a study of spatial heterogeneity in lung cancer. The time point: blood at routine non-recurrence follow-up after resection. One entry per CDR3 protein results from TCRdb running MiXCR on the 5' RACE reads. This table has under 35,000 distinct CDR3 sequences, roughly 5.4% appearing once. The sequencing used PBMCs, collected at follow-up. These receptors were obtained from a female donor with early-stage non-small cell lung cancer.

J is TRBJ2-1 and V is TRBV24-1; no reliable D call. Germline-derived CDR1 and CDR2 are KGHDR and SFDVKD. This CDR3 contains 16 residues. The germline V and J ends were trimmed by 3 bases and 6 bases, with 17 bases remaining between them. The CDR3, as DNA: TGTGCCACCAGTGATCAACCCCGCCCCGGATGCAATGAGCAGTTCTTC. Protein: CATSDQPRPGCNEQFF.

This clonotype has a count of ten or more. V is TRBV24-1 and J is TRBJ2-1; no reliable D call. Germline CDR1 and CDR2: KGHDR and SFDVKD. V lost 3 bases and J lost 4, with 6 bases in between. The CDR3 has 13 amino acids. Here the CDR3 reads CATSDPSYNEQFF. The CDR3 DNA reads as TGTGCCACCAGTGATCCCTCGTACAATGAGCAGTTCTTC.

This clonotype was seen only a few times. The rearrangement joins TRBV6-5 to TRBJ1-3, with 7 bases matching TRBD1. The CDR3 is made up of 15 amino acids. The germline gives CDR1 MNHEY, CDR2 SVGAGI. With V trimmed by 7 bases and J by 0 bases, 6 bases remained unmatched. The CDR3 sequence is CASTQDRSSGNTIYF. The DNA of the CDR3 is TGTGCCAGCACCCAGGACAGGAGCTCTGGAAACACCATATATTTT.

The table lists this clonotype with many counts. The rearrangement uses TRBV7-2 and TRBJ1-2, with D unresolved. The CDR3 sequence is 12 residues long. V was shortened by 8 bases and J by 4 bases, with 11 bases between the two germline ends. Per germline, CDR1 SGHTA and CDR2 FQGNSA. The DNA of the CDR3 is TGTGCCAGCGGAGCAGGACCCTATGGCTACACCTTC. It translates to CASGAGPYGYTF. The full variable domain, its missing parts supplied by reference TRBV7-2 and TRBJ1-2, is GAGVSQSPSNKVTEKGKDVELRCDPISGHTALYWYRQSLGQGLEFLIYFQGNSAPDKSGLPSDRFSAERTGGSVSTLTIQRTQQEDSAVYLCASGAGPYGYTFGSGTRLTVV.

The table lists this clonotype with many counts. The rearrangement links TRBV24-1 to TRBJ2-3, with D possibly being TRBD1 or TRBD2 (6 bases each). V was shortened by 1 base and J by 3 bases, with 13 bases between the two germline ends. CDR1 and CDR2 from the germline V gene are KGHDR and SFDVKD. The CDR3 runs 16 residues. The CDR3, as DNA: TGTGCCACCAGTGATTTCCGGGGGCGCCGGACAGATACGCAGTATTTT. This codes for CATSDFRGRRTDTQYF.

Of note for this clonotype: A much bigger clone sits one base away, suggesting this may be a read error. This sequence joins TRBV6-1 and TRBJ1-1; no definite D call. The CDR3 extends over 14 amino acids. Per germline, CDR1 MNHNS and CDR2 SASEGT. The CDR3 DNA sequence: TGTGCCAGCAGTGAATACAGTCAGAACAGTGAAGCTTTCTTT. Translated, it gives CASSEYSQNSEAFF.

This clonotype has a count of ten or more. The gene calls are TRBV27 and TRBJ1-1; 10 positions agree with TRBD1. CDR3 length: 14 residues. J was trimmed by 4 bases and V by 5 bases; bases with no gene match: 4. Germline V CDR1 and CDR2: MNHEY, SMNVEV (reference sequence). DNA of the CDR3: TGTGCCAGCAGTCCCGGGACAGGGGCCACTGAAGCTTTCTTT. Its translation: CASSPGTGATEAFF.

At least ten counts were recorded for this clonotype. The V call is TRBV19, the J call TRBJ2-3, with D unclear. The V end was cut by 7 bases, the J end by 2 bases, with 13 bases between. CDR1 and CDR2 from the germline V gene are LNHDA and SQIVND (reference sequence). This CDR3 comprises 14 residues. CDR3: CASTDPDPTDTQYF. CDR3 sequence (DNA): TGTGCCAGTACCGACCCGGACCCCACAGATACGCAGTATTTT.

Comment on this clonotype: This may arise from a read error, as a much more abundant clone is one base away. The chain joins TRBV28 to TRBJ2-1, with 10 bases matching TRBD1. The J segment lost 8 bases and the V segment lost 5 bases, leaving 12 bases of the junction unmatched. CDR1 is MDHEN, CDR2 SYDVKM, per germline. CDR3 size: 16 residues. The CDR3 DNA follows: TGTGCCAGCAGTCCACCGGGACAGGGGCTGAACGATGAGCAGTTCTTC. Amino acids: CASSPPGQGLNDEQFF.

Ten or more counts support this clonotype. This chain connects TRBV20-1 to TRBJ2-5; tentative D call: TRBD2 (6 bases). The CDR3 contains 15 residues. V lost 0 bases and J lost 7, with 18 bases in between. Germline V gene lookup returns CDR1 DFQATT and CDR2 SNEGSKA (reference sequence). The DNA for the CDR3 is TGCAGTGCTAGAGATCTGGGAGGTAGAGGAGCGACCCAGTACTTC. Its protein product is CSARDLGGRGATQYF.

The rearrangement uses TRBV7-2 and TRBJ1-5; TRBD1 aligns across 9 bases. CDR1 is SGHTA, CDR2 FQGNSA, per germline. The CDR3 spans 13 residues. V shed 5 bases and J 7 bases; nucleotides not matched to a gene: 3. CDR3 loop: CASSRTGDQPQHF. The CDR3 DNA reads TGTGCCAGCAGCCGGACAGGGGACCAGCCCCAGCATTTT.

This clonotype was observed at least ten times. In nucleotides, the CDR3 is TGTGCCATCAGTGCAACGGCTAGCGGCACAGATACGCAGTATTTT. Translated: CAISATASGTDTQYF. This chain uses TRBV10-3 with TRBJ2-3, with D perhaps TRBD2 (6 bases). V lost 4 bases to trimming and J lost 1 base, with 12 bases between them. CDR1 is ENHRY and CDR2 is SYGVKD in the germline V gene. This CDR3 contains 15 residues.

In its sample, this clonotype was seen many times. For the CDR3, the DNA is TGTGCCAGCAGCTTAAGCCCCGACAGGGGTACCTCTGGAAACACCATATATTTT. Its protein is CASSLSPDRGTSGNTIYF. V gene TRBV7-2 combines with J gene TRBJ1-3; 8 bases align to TRBD1. V gave up 2 bases and J gave up 0 bases; unmatched junction bases: 9. The CDR3 has 18 residues. Germline-derived CDR1 and CDR2 are SGHTA and FQGNSA.